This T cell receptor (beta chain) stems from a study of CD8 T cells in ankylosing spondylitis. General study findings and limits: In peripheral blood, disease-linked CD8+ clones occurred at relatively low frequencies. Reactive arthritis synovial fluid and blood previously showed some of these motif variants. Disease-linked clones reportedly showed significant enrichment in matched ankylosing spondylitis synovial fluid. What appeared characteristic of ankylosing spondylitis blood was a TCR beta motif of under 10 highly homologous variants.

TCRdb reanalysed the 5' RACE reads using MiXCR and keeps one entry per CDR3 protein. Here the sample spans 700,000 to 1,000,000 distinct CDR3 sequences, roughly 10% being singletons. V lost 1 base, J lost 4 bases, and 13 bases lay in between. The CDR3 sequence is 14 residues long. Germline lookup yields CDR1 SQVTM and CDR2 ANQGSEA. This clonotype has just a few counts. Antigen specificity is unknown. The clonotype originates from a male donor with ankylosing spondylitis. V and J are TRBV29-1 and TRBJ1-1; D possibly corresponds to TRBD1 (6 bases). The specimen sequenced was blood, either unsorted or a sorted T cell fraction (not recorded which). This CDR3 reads CSVEGGGGGTEAFF. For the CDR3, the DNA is TGCAGCGTTGAAGGAGGGGGGGGAGGCACTGAAGCTTTCTTT.